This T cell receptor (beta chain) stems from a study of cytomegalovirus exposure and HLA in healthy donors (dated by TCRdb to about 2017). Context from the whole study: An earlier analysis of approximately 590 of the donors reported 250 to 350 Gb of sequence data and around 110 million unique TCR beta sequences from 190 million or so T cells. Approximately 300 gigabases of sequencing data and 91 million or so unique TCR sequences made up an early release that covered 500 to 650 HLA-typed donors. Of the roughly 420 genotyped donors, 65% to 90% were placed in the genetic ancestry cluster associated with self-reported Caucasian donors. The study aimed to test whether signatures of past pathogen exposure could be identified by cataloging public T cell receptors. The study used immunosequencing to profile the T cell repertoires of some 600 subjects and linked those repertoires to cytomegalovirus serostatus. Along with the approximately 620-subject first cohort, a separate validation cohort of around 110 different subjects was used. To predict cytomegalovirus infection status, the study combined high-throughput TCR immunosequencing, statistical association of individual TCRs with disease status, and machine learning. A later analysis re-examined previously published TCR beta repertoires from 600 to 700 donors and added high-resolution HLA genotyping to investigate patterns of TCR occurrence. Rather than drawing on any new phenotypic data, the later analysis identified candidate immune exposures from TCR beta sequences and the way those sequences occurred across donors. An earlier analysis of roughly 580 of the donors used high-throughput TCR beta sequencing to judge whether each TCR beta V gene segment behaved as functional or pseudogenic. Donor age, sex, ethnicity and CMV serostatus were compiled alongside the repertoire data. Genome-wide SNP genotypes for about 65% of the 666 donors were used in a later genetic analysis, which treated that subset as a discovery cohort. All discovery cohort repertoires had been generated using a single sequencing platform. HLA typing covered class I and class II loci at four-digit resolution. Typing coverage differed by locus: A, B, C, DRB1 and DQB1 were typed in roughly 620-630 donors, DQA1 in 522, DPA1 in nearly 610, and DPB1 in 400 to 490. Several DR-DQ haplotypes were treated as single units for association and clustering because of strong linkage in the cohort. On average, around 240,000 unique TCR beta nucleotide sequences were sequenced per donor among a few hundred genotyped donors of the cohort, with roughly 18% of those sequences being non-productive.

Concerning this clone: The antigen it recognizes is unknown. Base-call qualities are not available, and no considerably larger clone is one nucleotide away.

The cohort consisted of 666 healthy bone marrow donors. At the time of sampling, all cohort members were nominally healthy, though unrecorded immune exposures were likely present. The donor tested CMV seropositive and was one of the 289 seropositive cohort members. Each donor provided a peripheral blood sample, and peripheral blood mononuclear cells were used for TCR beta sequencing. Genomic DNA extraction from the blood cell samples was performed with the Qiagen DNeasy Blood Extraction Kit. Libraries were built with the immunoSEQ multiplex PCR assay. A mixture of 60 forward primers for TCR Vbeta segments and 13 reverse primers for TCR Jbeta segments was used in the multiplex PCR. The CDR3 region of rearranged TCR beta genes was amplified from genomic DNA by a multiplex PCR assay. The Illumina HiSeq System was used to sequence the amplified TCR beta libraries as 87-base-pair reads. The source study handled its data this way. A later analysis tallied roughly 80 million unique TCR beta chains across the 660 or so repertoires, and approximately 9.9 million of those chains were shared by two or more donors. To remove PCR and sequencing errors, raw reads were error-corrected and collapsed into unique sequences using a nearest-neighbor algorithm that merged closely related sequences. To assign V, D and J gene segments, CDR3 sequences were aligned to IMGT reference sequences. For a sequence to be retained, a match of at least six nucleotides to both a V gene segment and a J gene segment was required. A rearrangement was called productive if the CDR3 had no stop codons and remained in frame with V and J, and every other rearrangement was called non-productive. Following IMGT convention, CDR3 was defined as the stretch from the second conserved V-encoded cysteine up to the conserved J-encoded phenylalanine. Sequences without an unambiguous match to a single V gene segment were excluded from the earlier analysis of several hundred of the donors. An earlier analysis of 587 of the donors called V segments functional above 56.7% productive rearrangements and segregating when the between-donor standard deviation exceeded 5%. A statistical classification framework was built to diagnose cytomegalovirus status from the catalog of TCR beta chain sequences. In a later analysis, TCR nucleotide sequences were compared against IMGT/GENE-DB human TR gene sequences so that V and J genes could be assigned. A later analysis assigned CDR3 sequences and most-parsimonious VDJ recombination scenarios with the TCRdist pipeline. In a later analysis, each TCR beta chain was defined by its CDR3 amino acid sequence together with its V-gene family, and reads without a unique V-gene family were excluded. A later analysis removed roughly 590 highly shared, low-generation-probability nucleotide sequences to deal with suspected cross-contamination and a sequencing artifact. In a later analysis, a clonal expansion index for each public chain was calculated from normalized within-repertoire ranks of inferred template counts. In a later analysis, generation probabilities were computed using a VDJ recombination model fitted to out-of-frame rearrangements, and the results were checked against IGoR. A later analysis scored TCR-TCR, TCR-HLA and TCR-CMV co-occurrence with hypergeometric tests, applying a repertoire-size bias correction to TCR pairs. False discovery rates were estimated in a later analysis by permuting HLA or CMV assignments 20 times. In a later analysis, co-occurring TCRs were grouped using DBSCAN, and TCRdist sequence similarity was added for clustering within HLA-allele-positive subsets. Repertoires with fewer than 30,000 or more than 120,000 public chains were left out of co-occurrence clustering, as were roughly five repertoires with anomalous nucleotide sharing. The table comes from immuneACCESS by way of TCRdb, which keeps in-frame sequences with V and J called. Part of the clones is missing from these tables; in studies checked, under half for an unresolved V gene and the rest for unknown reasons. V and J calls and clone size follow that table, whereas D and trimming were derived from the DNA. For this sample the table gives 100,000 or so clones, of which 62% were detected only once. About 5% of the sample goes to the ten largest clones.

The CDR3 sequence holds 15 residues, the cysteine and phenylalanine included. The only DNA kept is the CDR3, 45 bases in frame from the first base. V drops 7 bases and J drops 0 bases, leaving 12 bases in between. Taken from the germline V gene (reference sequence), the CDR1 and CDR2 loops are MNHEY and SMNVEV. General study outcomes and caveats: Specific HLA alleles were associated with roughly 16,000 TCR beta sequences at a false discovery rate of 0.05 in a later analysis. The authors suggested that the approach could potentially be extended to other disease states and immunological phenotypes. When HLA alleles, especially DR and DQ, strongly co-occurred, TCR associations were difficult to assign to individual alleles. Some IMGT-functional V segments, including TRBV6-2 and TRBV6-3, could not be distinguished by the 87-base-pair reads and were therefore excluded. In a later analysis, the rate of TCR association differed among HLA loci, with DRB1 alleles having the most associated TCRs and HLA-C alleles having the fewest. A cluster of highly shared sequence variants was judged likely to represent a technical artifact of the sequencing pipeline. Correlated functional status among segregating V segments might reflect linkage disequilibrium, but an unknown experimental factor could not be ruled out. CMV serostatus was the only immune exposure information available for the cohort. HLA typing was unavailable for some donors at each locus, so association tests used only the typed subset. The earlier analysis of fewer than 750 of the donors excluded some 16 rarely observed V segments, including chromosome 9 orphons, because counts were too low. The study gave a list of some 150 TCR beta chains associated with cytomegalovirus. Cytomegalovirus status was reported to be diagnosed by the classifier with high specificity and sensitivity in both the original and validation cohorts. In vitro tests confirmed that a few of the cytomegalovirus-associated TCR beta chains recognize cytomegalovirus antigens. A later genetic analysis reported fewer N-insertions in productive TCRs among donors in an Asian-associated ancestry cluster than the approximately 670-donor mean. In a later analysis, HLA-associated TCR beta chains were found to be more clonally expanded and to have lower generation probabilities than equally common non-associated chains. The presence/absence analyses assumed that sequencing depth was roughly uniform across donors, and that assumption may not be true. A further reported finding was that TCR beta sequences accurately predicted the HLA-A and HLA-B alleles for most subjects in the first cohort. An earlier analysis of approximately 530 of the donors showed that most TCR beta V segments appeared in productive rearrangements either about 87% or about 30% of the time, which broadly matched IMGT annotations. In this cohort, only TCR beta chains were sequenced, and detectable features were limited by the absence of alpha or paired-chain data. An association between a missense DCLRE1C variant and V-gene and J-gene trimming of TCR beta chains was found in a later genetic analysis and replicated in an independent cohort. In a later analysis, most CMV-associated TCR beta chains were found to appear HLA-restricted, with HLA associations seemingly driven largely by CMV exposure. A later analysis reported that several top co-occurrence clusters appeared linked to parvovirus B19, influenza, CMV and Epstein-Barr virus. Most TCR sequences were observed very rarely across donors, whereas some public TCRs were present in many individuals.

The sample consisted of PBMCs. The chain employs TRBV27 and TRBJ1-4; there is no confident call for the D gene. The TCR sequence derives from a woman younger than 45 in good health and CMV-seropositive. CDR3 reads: CASKEAPTTNEKLFF. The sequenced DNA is TGTGCCAGCAAAGAGGCCCCCACAACTAATGAAAAACTGTTTTTT.